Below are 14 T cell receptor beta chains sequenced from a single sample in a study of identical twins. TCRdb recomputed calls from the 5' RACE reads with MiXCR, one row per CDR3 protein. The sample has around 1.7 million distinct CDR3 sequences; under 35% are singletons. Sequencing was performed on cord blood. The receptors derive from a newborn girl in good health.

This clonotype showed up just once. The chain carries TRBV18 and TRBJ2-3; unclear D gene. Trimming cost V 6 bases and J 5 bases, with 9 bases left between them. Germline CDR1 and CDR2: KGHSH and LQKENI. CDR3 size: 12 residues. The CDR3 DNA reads TGTGCCAGCTCGCTCATCGTAGATACGCAGTATTTT. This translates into CASSLIVDTQYF.

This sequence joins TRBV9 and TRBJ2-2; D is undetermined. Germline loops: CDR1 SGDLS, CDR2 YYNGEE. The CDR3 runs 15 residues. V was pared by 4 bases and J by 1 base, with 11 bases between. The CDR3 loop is CASSPVAVNTGELFF. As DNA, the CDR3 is TGTGCCAGCAGCCCCGTCGCGGTGAACACCGGGGAGCTGTTTTTT.

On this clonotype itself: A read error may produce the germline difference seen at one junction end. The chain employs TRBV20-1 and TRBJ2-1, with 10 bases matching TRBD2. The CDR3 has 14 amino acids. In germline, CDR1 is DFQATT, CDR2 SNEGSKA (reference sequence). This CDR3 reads CSASSGSSYNERFF. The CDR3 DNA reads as TGCAGTGCCTCTAGCGGGAGCTCCTACAATGAGCGGTTCTTC.

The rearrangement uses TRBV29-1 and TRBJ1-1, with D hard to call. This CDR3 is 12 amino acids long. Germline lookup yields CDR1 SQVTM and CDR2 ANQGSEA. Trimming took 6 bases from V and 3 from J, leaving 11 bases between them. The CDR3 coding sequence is TGCAGCGTGAGGGTTCTGGACACTGAAGCTTTCTTT. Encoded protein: CSVRVLDTEAFF.

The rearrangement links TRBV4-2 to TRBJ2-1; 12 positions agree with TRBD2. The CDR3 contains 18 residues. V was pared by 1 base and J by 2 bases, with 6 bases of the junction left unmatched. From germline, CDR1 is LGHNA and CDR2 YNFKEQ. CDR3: CASSQATSGRPPYNEQFF. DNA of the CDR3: TGTGCCAGCAGCCAAGCGACTAGCGGGAGACCCCCCTACAATGAGCAGTTCTTC.

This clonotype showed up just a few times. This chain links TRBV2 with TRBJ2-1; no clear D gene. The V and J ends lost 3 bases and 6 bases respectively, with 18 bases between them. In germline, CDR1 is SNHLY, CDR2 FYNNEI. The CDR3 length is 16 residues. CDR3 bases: TGTGCCAGCAGTGAGATCAGCGCCTCTCAATTCAATGAGCAGTTCTTC. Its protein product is CASSEISASQFNEQFF. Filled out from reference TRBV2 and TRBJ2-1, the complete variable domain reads EPEVTQTPSHQVTQMGQEVILRCVPISNHLYFYWYRQILGQKVEFLVSFYNNEISEKSEIFDDQFSVERPDGSNFTLKIRSTKLEDSAMYFCASSEISASQFNEQFFGPGTRLTVL.

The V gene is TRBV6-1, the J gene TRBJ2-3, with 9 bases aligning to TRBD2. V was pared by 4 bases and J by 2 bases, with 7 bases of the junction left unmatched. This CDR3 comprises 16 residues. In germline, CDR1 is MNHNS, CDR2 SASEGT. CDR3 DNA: TGTGCCAGCAGTGTCCTGCTAGCGGGGCACACAGATACGCAGTATTTT. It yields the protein CASSVLLAGHTDTQYF.

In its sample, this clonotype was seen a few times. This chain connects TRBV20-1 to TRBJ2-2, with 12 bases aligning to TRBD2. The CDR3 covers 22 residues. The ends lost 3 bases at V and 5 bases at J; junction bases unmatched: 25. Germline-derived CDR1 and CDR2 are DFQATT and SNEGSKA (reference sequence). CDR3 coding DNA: TGCAGTGCTAGGCAAGGGACTAGCGGGTTTTTAAGGGACGTGGTAAGGACCGGGGAGCTGTTTTTT. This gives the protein CSARQGTSGFLRDVVRTGELFF.

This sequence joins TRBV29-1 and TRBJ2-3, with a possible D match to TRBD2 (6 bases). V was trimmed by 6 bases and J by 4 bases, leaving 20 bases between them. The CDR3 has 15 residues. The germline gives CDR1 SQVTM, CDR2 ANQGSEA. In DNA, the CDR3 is TGCAGCGTCCCTCTGGGACTTAGCATGGCAGATACGCAGTATTTT. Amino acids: CSVPLGLSMADTQYF.

This chain's CDR3 is CSARLGQGGTADTQYF. In DNA form, the CDR3 reads TGCAGTGCTAGACTCGGACAGGGCGGAACAGCAGATACGCAGTATTTT. The V gene is TRBV20-1, the J gene TRBJ2-3; 8 bases line up with TRBD1. This CDR3 contains 16 residues. The germline V gene encodes CDR1 DFQATT and CDR2 SNEGSKA (reference sequence). Trimming at V came to 2 bases and at J to 4 bases, leaving 11 bases not matched to a gene.

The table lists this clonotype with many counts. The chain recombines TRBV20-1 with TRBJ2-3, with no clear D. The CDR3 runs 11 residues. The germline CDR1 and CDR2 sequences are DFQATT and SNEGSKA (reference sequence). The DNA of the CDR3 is TGCAGCGCGAGAGTAGCAGATACGCAGTATTTT. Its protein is CSARVADTQYF.

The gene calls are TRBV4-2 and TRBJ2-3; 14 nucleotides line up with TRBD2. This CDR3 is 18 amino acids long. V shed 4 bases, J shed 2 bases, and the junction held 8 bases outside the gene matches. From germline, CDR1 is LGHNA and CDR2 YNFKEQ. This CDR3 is CASSPLSGLAGDTDTQYF. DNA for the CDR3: TGTGCCAGCAGCCCACTCTCGGGACTAGCGGGAGACACAGATACGCAGTATTTT.

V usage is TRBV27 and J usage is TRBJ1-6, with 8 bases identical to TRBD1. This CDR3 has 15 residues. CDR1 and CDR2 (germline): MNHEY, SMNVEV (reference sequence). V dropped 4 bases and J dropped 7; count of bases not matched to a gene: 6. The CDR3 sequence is CASSSGTGLNSPLHF. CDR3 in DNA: TGTGCCAGCAGTTCCGGGACAGGACTCAATTCACCCCTCCACTTT.

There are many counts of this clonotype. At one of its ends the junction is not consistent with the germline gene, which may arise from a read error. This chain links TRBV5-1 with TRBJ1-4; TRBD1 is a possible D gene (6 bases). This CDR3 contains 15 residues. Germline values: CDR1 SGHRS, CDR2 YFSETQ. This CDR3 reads CASSLGTGTNEKLFF. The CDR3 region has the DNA TGTGCCAGCAGCTTAGGAACAGGGACTAATGAAAAACTGTTTTTT. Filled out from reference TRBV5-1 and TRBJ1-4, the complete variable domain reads KAGVTQTPRYLIKTRGQQVTLSCSPISGHRSVSWYQQTPGQGLQFLFEYFSETQRNKGNFPGRFSGRQFSNSRSEMNVSTLELGDSALYLCASSLGTGTNEKLFFGSGTQLSVL.